The rows below give T cell receptor beta chains drawn from one sample of a study of blood T cell repertoires in COVID-19. TCRdb keeps only in-frame clones here, not all; method: immunoSEQ multiplex PCR. The data show a few hundred thousand clones, 89% seen once. Sequencing was done on a sample of peripheral blood. These receptors all stem from a woman aged 30 to 39 with COVID-19, enrolled during active disease. CDR3s include the opening cysteine and the closing phenylalanine or tryptophan. D genes are given only for firm matches. Some rows mark clone size as missing; the rest say once, few, many or name a class of expanded clone.

TRBV2	NA	NA	TRBJ1-2	CASKAVYSSYGYTF	TGTGCCAGCAAGGCGGTCTACTCTAGCTATGGCTACACCTTC
TRBV27	TRBD1	NA	TRBJ2-4	CATATGDLNLAKNIQYF	TGTGCCACGGCGACAGGGGACCTGAATCTAGCCAAAAACATTCAGTACTTC
TRBV19	TRBD1	NA	TRBJ2-3	CASSMGQGSLDTQYF	TGTGCCAGTAGTATGGGACAGGGGAGTTTGGATACGCAGTATTTT
TRBV6-8	NA	NA	TRBJ2-1	CATMEGAGGNGEQFF	TGTGCCACTATGGAGGGGGCGGGGGGTAATGGTGAGCAGTTCTTC
TRBV2	NA	few	TRBJ1-4	CASSGGLADEKLFF	TGTGCCAGCAGCGGGGGGCTGGCGGATGAAAAACTGTTTTTT
TRBV19	TRBD1	NA	TRBJ2-1	CASSLGQGTYNEQFF	TGTGCCAGTAGTTTAGGACAGGGGACCTACAATGAGCAGTTCTTC
TRBV5-4	TRBD1	few	TRBJ1-6	CASSPLRDRVSPLHF	TGTGCCAGCAGCCCCCTCCGGGACAGGGTTTCACCCCTCCACTTT
TRBV19	TRBD2	NA	TRBJ2-1	CASSILAGANEQFF	TGTGCCAGTAGTATACTAGCGGGGGCCAATGAGCAGTTCTTC
TRBV29-1	NA	NA	TRBJ2-1	CSVEGRSYNEQFF	TGCAGCGTTGAAGGTCGCTCCTACAATGAGCAGTTCTTC
TRBV19	NA	NA	TRBJ1-2	CASSIVSGHPLAF	TGTGCCAGTAGTATAGTCTCCGGACACCCATTAGCCTTC
TRBV29-1	NA	NA	TRBJ1-2	CSVGEGNRGYTF	TGCAGCGTTGGGGAGGGGAACCGGGGCTACACCTTC
TRBV4-1	NA	NA	TRBJ1-2	CASSQLAGGGYNGYTF	TGCGCCAGCAGCCAATTGGCGGGCGGCGGCTATAATGGCTACACCTTC
TRBV7-2	NA	NA	TRBJ1-4	CASSLEAAAATNEKLFF	TGTGCCAGCAGCTTAGAGGCCGCGGCAGCAACTAATGAAAAACTGTTTTTT
TRBV28	TRBD1	NA	TRBJ1-5	CASRTQGAQPQHF	TGTGCCAGCAGAACACAGGGGGCCCAGCCCCAGCATTTT
TRBV10-3	NA	NA	TRBJ1-3	CAIRQISGNTIYF	TGTGCCATCAGACAAATCTCTGGAAACACCATATATTTT
TRBV28	NA	NA	TRBJ1-2	CASSSPNPPNRAQDYGYTF	TGTGCCAGCAGTTCCCCCAATCCCCCAAACAGGGCTCAGGACTATGGCTACACCTTC
TRBV18	NA	NA	TRBJ1-1	CASSLDISEAFF	TGTGCCAGCTCACTGGACATATCTGAAGCTTTCTTT
TRBV11-3	TRBD1	once	TRBJ2-2	CASSLDWAGGSGELFF	TGTGCCAGCAGCTTAGATTGGGCAGGGGGCTCCGGGGAGCTGTTTTTT
TRBV21-1	NA	NA	TRBJ2-3	CASSKRGTGASGGRTDTQYF	TGTGCCAGCAGCAAAAGAGGTACGGGTGCTTCGGGGGGCCGCACAGATACGCAGTATTTT
TRBV24-1	NA	NA	TRBJ2-6	CATSDLRDTGANVLTF	TGTGCCACCAGTGATTTACGGGATACTGGGGCCAACGTCCTGACTTTC
TRBV25-1	TRBD2	NA	TRBJ2-1	CASSEYSSGGANEQFF	TGTGCCAGCAGTGAATATTCATCCGGGGGGGCCAATGAGCAGTTCTTC
TRBV7-2	TRBD1	NA	TRBJ1-6	CASSLQGLEVSPLHF	TGTGCCAGCAGCCTACAGGGGCTGGAAGTGTCACCCCTCCACTTT
TRBV6-6	TRBD1	NA	TRBJ2-7	CASSYPGTVEQYF	TGTGCCAGCAGTTACCCCGGGACAGTCGAGCAGTACTTC
TRBV7-2	TRBD1	NA	TRBJ1-4	CASSLARQGAGEKLFF	TGTGCCAGCAGCTTAGCGAGGCAGGGGGCCGGTGAAAAACTGTTTTTT
TRBV7-8	NA	NA	TRBJ2-5	CASSPLLETQYF	TGTGCCAGCAGCCCCCTACTAGAGACCCAGTACTTC
TRBV14	TRBD1	NA	TRBJ2-3	CASSQVTGGGTQYF	TGTGCCAGCAGCCAAGTCACAGGGGGCGGTACGCAGTATTTT
TRBV5-1	TRBD2	NA	TRBJ2-1	CASSQRESYNEQFF	TGCGCCAGCAGCCAGCGGGAGTCCTACAATGAGCAGTTCTTC
TRBV3-1/TRBV3-2	TRBD1	NA	TRBJ1-5	CASSITGGQPQHF	TGTGCCAGCAGCATAACAGGGGGCCAGCCCCAGCATTTT